This entry describes one T cell receptor beta chain. What it binds is not known. The V and J ends lost 8 bases and 4 bases respectively, with 14 bases between them. Germline V gene lookup returns CDR1 DFQATT and CDR2 SNEGSKA (reference sequence). The CDR3 loop spans 12 amino acids. These data are taken from a study of blood T cells in healthy people across ages. Study conclusions and caveats: The donors' CMV status was not determined, possibly confounding changes in expanded clonotypes.

Next came a second PCR, run for about 7 to 12 cycles, which used a sample-barcoded 5' primer along with a J-beta primer mix. Sequencing yielded, for each sample, at least 2.5 million paired-end reads carrying CDR3. One entry per CDR3 protein, called by TCRdb with MiXCR from the 5' RACE reads. Of roughly 1,500,000 distinct CDR3 sequences in the sample, around two fifths were seen once. The J gene is TRBJ1-2, the V gene TRBV20-1; D gene ambiguous. The source is a woman aged 18-35 years in good health. The sample taken for sequencing was blood. CDR3 sequence (DNA): TGCAGTACTTCAGTGTCGGGCTATGGCTACACCTTC. Translating it yields CSTSVSGYGYTF.